Below, 17 T cell receptor beta chains from the same sample are listed, as sequenced in a study of cytomegalovirus exposure and HLA in healthy donors. TCRdb's copy holds only in-frame clones and misses some; the assay was immunoSEQ multiplex PCR. The sample lists about 49,000 clones; around 94% were seen once. The sample taken for sequencing was PBMCs. The receptors were sampled from a woman aged 18-29 years in good health and CMV-seropositive.

This clone was observed a few times. V gene TRBV14 combines with J gene TRBJ2-3; tentatively, D is TRBD1 (5 bases). CDR1 and CDR2 (germline): SGHDN, FVKESK. The V end was cut by 7 bases, the J end by 5 bases, with 13 bases between. The CDR3 length is 13 residues. CDR3 DNA: TGTGCCAGCACCCCGTTAGGGGAAGATACGCAGTATTTT. This translates into CASTPLGEDTQYF.

The V call is TRBV6-5, the J call TRBJ2-1; D gene ambiguous. The germline V gene encodes CDR1 MNHEY and CDR2 SVGAGI. This CDR3 contains 14 residues. V gave up 2 bases and J gave up 5 bases, with 10 bases separating them. The DNA for the CDR3 is TGTGCCAGCAGTTACGCGGCGGAGAACAATGAGCAGTTCTTC. This encodes CASSYAAENNEQFF.

The genes are TRBV5-1 and TRBJ2-3; 8 bases line up with TRBD2. The CDR3 consists of 15 residues. J was trimmed by 6 bases and V by 6 bases; bases with no gene match: 12. Germline CDR1 is SGHRS and CDR2 is YFSETQ. CDR3 loop: CASKGAGGPGDTQYF. CDR3 DNA: TGCGCCAGCAAAGGCGCGGGAGGTCCTGGGGATACGCAGTATTTT.

The CDR3 DNA reads as TGTGCCAGTAGTATAGATCGGACTATTAAGTCCCAGCATTTT. Translated: CASSIDRTIKSQHF. The chain couples TRBV19 to TRBJ1-5, with D uncertain. This CDR3 spans 14 amino acids. The V and J ends lost 0 bases and 11 bases respectively, with 14 bases between them. CDR1 LNHDA and CDR2 SQIVND come from the germline V gene (reference sequence).

The genes are TRBV7-9 and TRBJ2-7; 7 bases line up with TRBD1. The CDR3 is 15 residues long. In germline, CDR1 is SEHNR, CDR2 FQNEAQ (reference sequence). Germline trimming cut 4 bases from V and 4 bases from J; bases unmatched to any gene: 10. The CDR3 here is CASSSGEQGMYEQYF. The DNA for the CDR3 is TGTGCCAGCAGCTCCGGGGAACAGGGGATGTACGAGCAGTACTTC.

CDR3 sequence: CASSVVGTRGTDTQYF. The CDR3 nucleotides are TGTGCCAGCAGCGTAGTAGGGACACGAGGCACAGATACGCAGTATTTT. The chain has TRBV9 and TRBJ2-3; the D gene is possibly TRBD1 (6 bases). This CDR3 contains 16 residues. The germline V and J ends were trimmed by 0 bases and 1 base, with 12 bases remaining between them. Per germline, CDR1 SGDLS and CDR2 YYNGEE.

The chain combines TRBV6-5 with TRBJ2-3; no clear D gene. The germline V gene encodes CDR1 MNHEY and CDR2 SVGAGI. The CDR3 runs 14 residues. V shed 2 bases and J shed 0 bases, with 6 bases lying between them. CDR3 coding DNA: TGTGCCAGCAGTTACACTCGTAGCACAGATACGCAGTATTTT. Translated: CASSYTRSTDTQYF.

This clone showed up just once. The genes are TRBV4-1 and TRBJ2-3; 14 bases are a match to TRBD2. The germline gives CDR1 MGHRA, CDR2 YSYEKL. The CDR3 length is 15 residues. V trimming: 5 bases; J trimming: 4 bases; junction bases outside the gene matches: 2. CDR3 DNA: TGCGCCAGCAGCAGACTAGCGGGAGGGGCAGATACGCAGTATTTT. It translates to CASSRLAGGADTQYF.

This clone was picked up one time. This chain joins TRBV19 and TRBJ1-4, with D maybe TRBD1 (5 bases). Germline CDR1 reads LNHDA; CDR2 reads SQIVND (reference sequence). CDR3 length equals 15 residues. Trimming took 4 bases from V and 0 from J, leaving 9 bases between them. The CDR3 nucleotides are TGTGCCAGTAGTAGGACACCCCCAACTAATGAAAAACTGTTTTTT. Its translation: CASSRTPPTNEKLFF.

V and J are TRBV11-2 and TRBJ2-2; a possible D gene is TRBD1 (6 bases). CDR1 and CDR2 from the germline V gene are SGHAT and FQNNGV. The CDR3 has 13 residues. V was pared by 1 base and J by 6 bases, with 6 bases between. The CDR3 sequence: CASSLAGAGELFF. The CDR3 region has the DNA TGTGCCAGCAGCTTAGCAGGGGCCGGGGAGCTGTTTTTT. The full variable domain, its missing parts supplied by reference TRBV11-2 and TRBJ2-2, is EAGVAQSPRYKIIEKRQSVAFWCNPISGHATLYWYQQILGQGPKLLIQFQNNGVVDDSQLPKDRFSAERLKGVDSTLKIQPAKLEDSAVYLCASSLAGAGELFFGEGSRLTVL.

The DNA for the CDR3 is TGTGCCAGCAGCTCAGGACTAGCGGGGTACCAAGAGACCCAGTACTTC. Amino acids: CASSSGLAGYQETQYF. The chain links TRBV11-3 to TRBJ2-5; 12 bases match TRBD2. The CDR3 is 16 amino acids. Unmatched junction bases numbered 3, after V lost 4 bases and J lost 0 bases. Germline V lookup: CDR1 SGHNT, CDR2 YENEEA.

This chain connects TRBV6-5 to TRBJ1-2; 7 bases map to TRBD1. The CDR3 contains 14 residues. Unmatched junction bases numbered 12, after V lost 6 bases and J lost 8 bases. Per the germline V gene, CDR1 is MNHEY and CDR2 is SVGAGI. CDR3 in amino acids: CASSPGTAWKGYTF. The CDR3 bases are TGTGCCAGCAGCCCAGGGACAGCTTGGAAAGGCTACACCTTC.

This clone was counted once. The chain has TRBV2 and TRBJ2-3, with TRBD2 matching over 9 bases. The CDR3 consists of 16 residues. CDR1 and CDR2 from the germline V gene are SNHLY and FYNNEI. Trimming at V came to 2 bases and at J to 2 bases, leaving 5 bases not matched to a gene. CDR3 sequence: CASSERGLAITDTQYF. In DNA form, the CDR3 reads TGTGCCAGCAGTGAACGAGGACTAGCGATCACAGATACGCAGTATTTT. Complete variable domain (other parts from reference TRBV2 and TRBJ2-3): EPEVTQTPSHQVTQMGQEVILRCVPISNHLYFYWYRQILGQKVEFLVSFYNNEISEKSEIFDDQFSVERPDGSNFTLKIRSTKLEDSAMYFCASSERGLAITDTQYFGPGTRLTVL.

CDR3 amino acids: CSARVGEAFF. CDR3 DNA sequence: TGCAGTGCTAGAGTCGGTGAAGCTTTCTTT. The chain links TRBV20-1 to TRBJ1-1, with unresolved D. CDR1 is DFQATT, CDR2 SNEGSKA, per germline (reference sequence). This CDR3 is built from 10 residues. The V and J ends lost 1 base and 7 bases respectively, with 4 bases between them.

This clone turned up a few times. The chain carries TRBV6-1 and TRBJ2-3, with TRBD1 matching over 8 bases. Germline loops: CDR1 MNHNS, CDR2 SASEGT. CDR3 size: 17 residues. J was trimmed by 1 base and V by 0 bases; bases with no gene match: 6. As DNA, the CDR3 is TGTGCCAGCAGTGAAGCGGTCCCGGGACAGGGCACAGATACGCAGTATTTT. This encodes CASSEAVPGQGTDTQYF.

The rearrangement uses TRBV9 and TRBJ1-2; tentatively, D is TRBD1 (5 bases). Trimming shortened V by 4 bases and J by 2 bases, and 18 bases separated the two germline ends. The CDR3 length is 16 residues. Per germline, CDR1 SGDLS and CDR2 YYNGEE. The CDR3 DNA reads as TGTGCCAGCAGCCCGATAAGACCCGGGGGGAACTATGGCTACACCTTC. It is translated as CASSPIRPGGNYGYTF. The entire variable domain, with the rest obtained from reference TRBV9 and TRBJ1-2, is as follows: DSGVTQTPKHLITATGQRVTLRCSPRSGDLSVYWYQQSLDQGLQFLIQYYNGEERAKGNILERFSAQQFPDLHSELNLSSLELGDSALYFCASSPIRPGGNYGYTFGSGTRLTVV.

The chain recombines TRBV6-4 with TRBJ1-6, with TRBD1 identical over 9 bases. The junction had 6 bases not matched to a gene; V was cut back by 5 bases and J by 7 bases. The germline V gene has CDR1 MRHNA and CDR2 SNTAGT. The CDR3 has 15 amino acids. The DNA of the CDR3 is TGTGCCAGCAGTCCCACAGGGGGCGAAAATTCACCCCTCCACTTT. Translating gives CASSPTGGENSPLHF.